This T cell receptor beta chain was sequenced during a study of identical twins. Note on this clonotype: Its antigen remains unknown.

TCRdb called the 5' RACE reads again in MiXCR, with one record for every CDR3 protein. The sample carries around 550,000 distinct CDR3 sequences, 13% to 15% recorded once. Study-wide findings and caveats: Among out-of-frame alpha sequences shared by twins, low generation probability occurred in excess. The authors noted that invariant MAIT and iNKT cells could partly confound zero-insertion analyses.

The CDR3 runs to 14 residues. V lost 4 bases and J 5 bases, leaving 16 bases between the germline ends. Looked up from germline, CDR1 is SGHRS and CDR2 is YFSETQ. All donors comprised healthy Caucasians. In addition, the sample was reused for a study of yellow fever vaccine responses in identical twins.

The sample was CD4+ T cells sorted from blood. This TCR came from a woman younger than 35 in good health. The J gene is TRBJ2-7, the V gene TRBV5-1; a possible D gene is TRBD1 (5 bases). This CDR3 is CASSVRAGPNEQYF. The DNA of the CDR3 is TGCGCCAGCAGCGTTCGTGCAGGGCCAAACGAGCAGTACTTC.